The 16 T cell receptor beta chains given below trace back to one sample, sequenced in a study of CD8+ T cells in alopecia areata. Sequencing used cDNA as its template, made by extracting RNA and reverse transcribing it. The method was immunoSEQ multiplex PCR; TCRdb's version includes in-frame clones alone and lacks a portion of them. The sample holds 150,000 or so clones; 45% to 55% are singletons and the top ten take roughly 19%. This material consisted of CD8+ T cells sorted from blood, taken at week 0. These receptors were taken from a human donor with alopecia areata.

This rearrangement joins TRBV29-1 to TRBJ2-5, with 16 bases matching TRBD2. Germline assignment: CDR1 SQVTM and CDR2 ANQGSEA. V lost 3 bases to trimming and J lost 1 base; unmatched junction nucleotides: 5. CDR3 length: 17 residues. Written as DNA, the CDR3 is TGCAGCGTTGAGGGACTAGCGGGGGGGCTAGTCCAAGAGACCCAGTACTTC. Encoded protein: CSVEGLAGGLVQETQYF.

The count of this clone is one. The V call is TRBV27, the J call TRBJ1-6; 7 positions match TRBD1. The CDR3 has 14 amino acids. Germline CDR1 MNHEY, CDR2 SMNVEV (reference sequence). The V gene end was trimmed by 6 bases and the J gene end by 7 bases; junction bases not matched to a gene: 6. CDR3 DNA sequence: TGTGCCAGCAGCCCCCGGGACAGCAATTCACCCCTCCACTTT. Protein product: CASSPRDSNSPLHF.

A note on this clone: Mismatch with germline at one junction end may stem from a read error. V usage is TRBV5-7 and J usage is TRBJ2-4; D is unclear. TRBV5-7 has ORF status, its function being uncertain. The CDR3 spans 11 residues. CDR3: CASSFAICSPF. The CDR3 DNA follows: TGTGCCAGCAGCTTCGCGATTTGTAGTCCCTTC.

V usage is TRBV19 and J usage is TRBJ1-5; the D is unclear. V was cut by 7 bases and J by 0 bases, with 7 bases left in between. The CDR3 covers 13 residues. Germline V CDR1 and CDR2: LNHDA, SQIVND (reference sequence). CDR3 in DNA: TGTGCCAGTACCACCCATAGCAATCAGCCCCAGCATTTT. Protein product: CASTTHSNQPQHF.

This chain joins TRBV14 and TRBJ1-1; D remains unclear. Germline lookup yields CDR1 SGHDN and CDR2 FVKESK. Trimming took off 6 bases at V and 1 base at J, with 9 bases between the two ends. CDR3 length: 13 residues. In DNA, the CDR3 is TGTGCCAGCAGTCTTCAATGGAACACTGAAGCTTTCTTT. Its protein product is CASSLQWNTEAFF.

This chain uses TRBV29-1 with TRBJ2-5; D possibly uses TRBD1 or TRBD2 (5 bases each). The CDR3 has 14 amino acids. Germline CDR1 and CDR2: SQVTM and ANQGSEA. V shed 3 bases and J shed 2 bases, with 13 bases lying between them. In DNA form, the CDR3 reads TGCAGCGTTGATTCTAGGGGAGTGCAAGAGACCCAGTACTTC. It translates to CSVDSRGVQETQYF.

The chain combines TRBV9 with TRBJ1-2; possible D gene TRBD1, 6 bases. Germline V gene sequence: CDR1 SGDLS, CDR2 YYNGEE. V lost 5 bases to trimming and J lost 0 bases, with 17 bases between them. The length of the CDR3 is 16 residues. The CDR3 loop reads CASSGGQQIANYGYTF. The CDR3 bases are TGTGCCAGCAGTGGGGGCCAACAGATCGCTAACTATGGCTACACCTTC.

The chain couples TRBV7-3 to TRBJ1-1, with a tentative D call TRBD1 (5 bases). This CDR3 has 14 residues. The V end was cut by 5 bases, the J end by 4 bases, with 14 bases between. The germline V gene encodes CDR1 SGHTA and CDR2 FQGTGA. CDR3 loop: CASSNRLDATEAFF. Here the CDR3 DNA reads TGTGCCAGCAGCAACAGGCTCGACGCCACTGAAGCTTTCTTT.

The gene calls are TRBV29-1 and TRBJ2-1; D remains ambiguous. V lost 7 bases and J lost 5, with 12 bases in between. The length of the CDR3 is 12 residues. Looked up from germline, CDR1 is SQVTM and CDR2 is ANQGSEA. The CDR3 sequence: CSAEEGNNEQFF. DNA of the CDR3: TGCAGCGCTGAGGAAGGTAACAATGAGCAGTTCTTC.

J is TRBJ1-2 and V is TRBV4-1, with 9 bases fitting TRBD1. Germline CDR1 reads MGHRA; CDR2 reads YSYEKL. There are 15 residues in the CDR3. Losses at the gene ends were 3 bases for V and 6 bases for J; bases not matched to a gene: 8. DNA of the CDR3: TGCGCCAGCAGCCATCTACAGGGGGCGGATGATGGCTACACCTTC. Protein: CASSHLQGADDGYTF.

V and J are TRBV5-1 and TRBJ2-4; 9 bases map to TRBD1. The CDR3 runs to 14 residues. The V gene's germline CDR1 is SGHRS and CDR2 YFSETQ. The J segment lost 7 bases and the V segment lost 4 bases, leaving 6 bases of the junction unmatched. For the CDR3, the DNA is TGCGCCAGCAGCCCAGGACAGGGGCCCAACATTCAGTACTTC. Its translation: CASSPGQGPNIQYF. Combining the CDR3 with reference TRBV5-1 and TRBJ2-4 gives the whole variable domain KAGVTQTPRYLIKTRGQQVTLSCSPISGHRSVSWYQQTPGQGLQFLFEYFSETQRNKGNFPGRFSGRQFSNSRSEMNVSTLELGDSALYLCASSPGQGPNIQYFGAGTRLSVL.

The CDR3 DNA reads as TGCAGCGTTGAGGGCAGGGAGGGAGCTTTCTTT. Protein product: CSVEGREGAFF. The chain joins TRBV29-1 to TRBJ1-1, with a weak D call TRBD1 (5 bases). Trimming cost V 3 bases and J 10 bases, with 12 bases left between them. Germline V gives CDR1 SQVTM, CDR2 ANQGSEA. This CDR3 is built from 11 residues.

The CDR3 nucleotides are TGTGCCAGCAGACAAGATGTTAACTATGGCTACACCTTC. Its translation is CASRQDVNYGYTF. V and J are TRBV25-1 and TRBJ1-2; D gene uncertain. The germline CDR1 and CDR2 sequences are MGHDK and SYGVNS. This CDR3 contains 13 residues. With 6 bases removed from V and 1 base from J, the gap between germline ends came to 9 bases.

V usage is TRBV15 and J usage is TRBJ2-5, with 7 bases aligning to TRBD2. The CDR3 runs to 16 residues. Germline V gene lookup returns CDR1 LNHNV and CDR2 YYDKDF (reference sequence). V lost 0 bases and J lost 5; bases outside the gene matches: 9. The CDR3 DNA is TGTGCCACCAGCAGAGATAGCCGACTAGCTGGTGAGACCCAGTACTTC. Protein product: CATSRDSRLAGETQYF.

The V call is TRBV5-1, the J call TRBJ2-1; D is uncertain. There are 15 residues in the CDR3. With 7 bases removed from V and 0 bases from J, the gap between germline ends came to 14 bases. CDR1 is SGHRS and CDR2 is YFSETQ in the germline V gene. CDR3 loop: CASSLTPSSYNEQFF. The CDR3 coding sequence is TGCGCCAGCTCCCTTACTCCGAGCTCCTACAATGAGCAGTTCTTC.

The chain combines TRBV29-1 with TRBJ2-7, with TRBD1 matching over 9 bases. V gave up 1 base and J gave up 3 bases; unmatched junction bases: 7. The CDR3 is made up of 15 amino acids. CDR1 is SQVTM and CDR2 is ANQGSEA in the germline V gene. The CDR3 sequence is CSVEGGKGQGYEQYF. CDR3 DNA: TGCAGCGTTGAAGGGGGGAAGGGACAGGGCTACGAGCAGTACTTC.